The 21 T cell receptor beta chains given below trace back to one sample, sequenced in a study of post-analysis software for immune sequencing data. Overall study findings and caveats: Five TRBV segments, including TRBV5-6, TRBV5-1 and TRBV20-1, were more frequent in patients than controls.

cDNA libraries for TCR beta contained unique molecular identifiers. TCRdb reprocessed the PCR reads via MiXCR and lists one record per CDR3 protein. Of about 260,000 distinct CDR3 sequences listed, 36% were seen once; the top ten hold around 5%. These receptors' targets are unknown. The sequenced sample consisted of blood. These receptors originate from a girl between 5 and 17 years old with multiple sclerosis.

V and J are TRBV20-1 and TRBJ1-1; 9 bases match TRBD1. CDR1 is DFQATT and CDR2 is SNEGSKA in the germline V gene (reference sequence). The V segment lost 2 bases and the J segment 2 bases; nucleotides outside the gene matches: 12. The CDR3 contains 17 residues. The CDR3 coding sequence is TGCAGTGCTAGACCCCTTACAGGGGGCCTCTTAAACACTGAAGCTTTCTTT. As protein: CSARPLTGGLLNTEAFF.

At least ten counts were recorded for this clonotype. The chain has TRBV5-1 and TRBJ2-6; a weak D match, TRBD1 (5 bases). V dropped 0 bases and J dropped 0 bases, with 7 bases sitting between them. There are 16 residues in the CDR3. Germline CDR1 reads SGHRS; CDR2 reads YFSETQ. This CDR3 reads CASSLGDSSGANVLTF. The CDR3 nucleotides read TGCGCCAGCAGCTTGGGAGACAGCTCTGGGGCCAACGTCCTGACTTTC.

The table lists this clonotype with many counts. The rearrangement links TRBV12-3 or TRBV12-4 to TRBJ2-1; weak D call: TRBD2 (6 bases). V dropped 7 bases and J dropped 6 bases, with 16 bases sitting between them. The CDR3 has 14 residues. This CDR3 reads CASTLNGRGNEQFF. In DNA form, the CDR3 reads TGTGCCAGCACCCTTAACGGGAGAGGCAATGAGCAGTTCTTC.

This clonotype has a count of ten or more. The gene calls are TRBV20-1 and TRBJ1-5; no clear D gene. Looked up from germline, CDR1 is DFQATT and CDR2 is SNEGSKA (reference sequence). The CDR3 totals 12 residues. The V gene lost 6 bases and the J gene lost 0 bases, with 6 bases spanning the gap. CDR3 in amino acids: CSASHSNQPQHF. For the CDR3, the DNA is TGCAGTGCCAGTCATAGCAATCAGCCCCAGCATTTT.

With respect to this clonotype: One end of the junction fails to match germline, which may point to a read error. The genes are TRBV7-9 and TRBJ1-1; 7 bases match TRBD1. Germline V gene data show CDR1 as SEHNR and CDR2 as FQNEAQ (reference sequence). The CDR3 totals 15 residues. This CDR3 reads CSSTRGQGVDTEAFF. CDR3 coding DNA: TGTTCCAGCACCCGGGGGCAGGGGGTGGACACTGAAGCTTTCTTT. Filled out from reference TRBV7-9 and TRBJ1-1, the complete variable domain reads DTGVSQNPRHKITKRGQNVTFRCDPISEHNRLYWYRQTLGQGPEFLTYFQNEAQLEKSRLLSDRFSAERPKGSFSTLEIQRTEQGDSAMYLCSSTRGQGVDTEAFFGQGTRLTVV.

V usage is TRBV5-1 and J usage is TRBJ1-2; TRBD1 might be the D (6 bases). V lost 4 bases, J lost 8 bases, and 15 bases lay in between. CDR1 and CDR2 from the germline V gene are SGHRS and YFSETQ. CDR3 length: 13 residues. Here the CDR3 DNA reads TGCGCCAGCAGCCTCAGGACAGCACGGGGCTACACCTTC. This sequence encodes CASSLRTARGYTF.

This clonotype has just a few counts. V usage is TRBV28 and J usage is TRBJ2-7; 9 bases fit TRBD1. V lost 4 bases to trimming and J lost 7 bases; unmatched junction nucleotides: 14. Germline V CDR1 and CDR2: MDHEN, SYDVKM. The CDR3 length is 16 residues. CDR3: CASSSSKGQGWREQYF. CDR3 nucleotides: TGTGCCAGCAGTTCGTCGAAGGGACAGGGCTGGAGGGAGCAGTACTTC.

This rearrangement joins TRBV13 to TRBJ1-2; 10 positions agree with TRBD1. There are 14 residues in the CDR3. Germline values: CDR1 PRHDT, CDR2 FYEKMQ (reference sequence). With V trimmed by 6 bases and J by 7 bases, 8 bases remained unmatched. CDR3 in DNA: TGTGCCAGCAGAATCAGTGGGACAGGGGTTGGCTACACCTTC. Protein: CASRISGTGVGYTF.

This clonotype was detected only once. The V and J genes are TRBV20-1 and TRBJ2-1, with TRBD1 identical over 10 bases. The CDR3 has 16 amino acids. Germline-derived CDR1 and CDR2 are DFQATT and SNEGSKA (reference sequence). With V trimmed by 6 bases and J by 5 bases, 13 bases remained unmatched. As DNA, the CDR3 is TGCAGTGCAAATTCCGGACCGGGACAGGGGAACAATGAGCAGTTCTTC. It codes for CSANSGPGQGNNEQFF.

This clonotype was seen many times. V gene TRBV20-1 combines with J gene TRBJ2-3, with 9 nucleotides matching TRBD2. Germline V gives CDR1 DFQATT, CDR2 SNEGSKA (reference sequence). The CDR3 has 15 residues. V lost 0 bases to trimming and J lost 0 bases; unmatched junction nucleotides: 1. CDR3 DNA: TGCAGTGCTAGAGATGGACTAGCGAGCACAGATACGCAGTATTTT. Amino acids: CSARDGLASTDTQYF.

The chain combines TRBV5-1 with TRBJ1-1, with D possibly being TRBD1 (5 bases). The CDR3 spans 15 residues. Trimming stripped 4 bases from V and 1 base from J, with 14 bases between. Germline V gene sequence: CDR1 SGHRS, CDR2 YFSETQ. CDR3 region: CASSPGGIQNTEAFF. CDR3 coding DNA: TGCGCCAGCAGCCCTGGGGGAATACAGAACACTGAAGCTTTCTTT.

This clonotype came up many times. CDR3 in DNA: TGTGCCAGCAGGTTGGGCGAGACTGGGGCCAACGTCCTGACTTTC. Protein: CASRLGETGANVLTF. This rearrangement joins TRBV12-3 or TRBV12-4 to TRBJ2-6; D unresolved. V was clipped by 6 bases and J by 2 bases, with 11 bases between them. CDR3 length: 15 residues.

This clonotype was recorded at least ten times. V usage is TRBV12-3 or TRBV12-4 and J usage is TRBJ2-1; D might be TRBD2 (5 bases). This CDR3 spans 17 amino acids. Between the trimmed V and J ends, which lost 5 bases and 5 bases, there was a span of 22 bases. This CDR3 is CASSPGPRRGSHNEQFF. CDR3 coding DNA: TGTGCCAGCAGTCCTGGCCCCCGAAGAGGGTCCCACAATGAGCAGTTCTTC.

The sample holds one count of this clonotype. This rearrangement joins TRBV6-5 to TRBJ2-5; tentative D call: TRBD2 (7 bases). V was clipped by 8 bases and J by 3 bases, with 13 bases between them. Germline V lookup: CDR1 MNHEY, CDR2 SVGAGI. This CDR3 spans 13 amino acids. CDR3 region: CASGRGSKETQYF. Here the CDR3 DNA reads TGTGCCAGCGGGAGGGGGAGTAAAGAGACCCAGTACTTC.

This clonotype was recorded at least ten times. The chain links TRBV29-1 to TRBJ2-1; 10 positions agree with TRBD1. With V trimmed by 7 bases and J by 5 bases, 5 bases remained unmatched. Germline V gene data show CDR1 as SQVTM and CDR2 as ANQGSEA. CDR3 length equals 13 residues. CDR3 sequence (DNA): TGCAGCGCCCTGACAGGGGGCCACAATGAGCAGTTCTTC. Translated: CSALTGGHNEQFF.

This chain uses TRBV28 with TRBJ2-1; the match to TRBD2 covers 9 bases. The CDR3 is 14 amino acids. Germline assignment: CDR1 MDHEN and CDR2 SYDVKM. J lost 6 bases, V lost 6 bases, and 6 bases had no gene match. The CDR3 sequence: CASRLGLAINEQFF. In DNA form, the CDR3 reads TGTGCCAGCAGACTGGGACTAGCAATCAATGAGCAGTTCTTC.

CDR3 amino acids: CASSVRSNEQFF. The DNA for the CDR3 is TGTGCCAGCAGCGTACGCAGCAATGAGCAGTTCTTC. The chain is built from TRBV9 and TRBJ2-1; D is undetermined. Germline CDR1 and CDR2: SGDLS and YYNGEE. The CDR3 runs 12 residues. Trimming took off 1 base at V and 6 bases at J, with 5 bases between the two ends.

There are a few counts of this clonotype. The V and J genes are TRBV6-1 and TRBJ2-7; D is perhaps TRBD2 (6 bases). Trimming pared 6 bases from V and 6 bases from J, leaving 18 bases between. Germline CDR1 and CDR2: MNHNS and SASEGT. The length of the CDR3 is 14 residues. The CDR3 spells CASSPTRETVEQYF. CDR3 in DNA: TGTGCCAGCAGCCCCACCCGGGAGACCGTCGAGCAGTACTTC.

The chain uses TRBV5-1 and TRBJ2-1, with 8 bases fitting TRBD2. Unmatched junction bases numbered 5, after V lost 6 bases and J lost 0 bases. The CDR3 runs to 15 residues. CDR1 is SGHRS and CDR2 is YFSETQ in the germline V gene. In DNA, the CDR3 is TGCGCCAGCACTCTTAGCGGGGTCTCCTACAATGAGCAGTTCTTC. As protein: CASTLSGVSYNEQFF.

The chain carries TRBV5-6 and TRBJ1-2; TRBD1 matches at 9 bases. Germline lookup yields CDR1 SGHDT and CDR2 YYEEEE. V lost 4 bases, J lost 7 bases, and 8 bases stayed unmatched. This CDR3 comprises 14 residues. CDR3 bases: TGTGCCAGCAGCCAGGACAGGGGTCTAGTTGGCTACACCTTC. Its protein product is CASSQDRGLVGYTF.

V is TRBV20-1 and J is TRBJ2-1, with D hard to call. V lost 6 bases, J lost 5 bases, and 8 bases lay in between. The CDR3 totals 11 residues. Germline V gene lookup returns CDR1 DFQATT and CDR2 SNEGSKA (reference sequence). The CDR3 region has the DNA TGCAGTGCCCTCAGAAACAATGAGCAGTTCTTC. Protein: CSALRNNEQFF.